The 12 T cell receptor beta chains below were found in one sample sequenced in a study of Ad26.COV2.S vaccination and SARS-CoV-2 variants. Treatment in this sample: 19 received Ad26.COV2.S at low or high dose, single or two shots; about 5 received placebo; per-sample allocation not given. Sampling happened 63 days after the first vaccine or placebo injection. The table came from immunoSEQ multiplex PCR; TCRdb's copy has only in-frame clones and leaves some out. The sample yields over 450,000 clones, 80% to 90% seen once. The sequenced sample was peripheral blood, obtained in a trial of Ad26.COV2.S vaccine versus placebo. These receptors all stem from a person aged 18-65 years who received the Ad26.COV2.S COVID-19 vaccine or a placebo.

The genes are TRBV19 and TRBJ2-1; D remains unclear. V lost 3 bases, J lost 7 bases, and 7 bases lay in between. The CDR3 totals 12 residues. Per the germline V gene, CDR1 is LNHDA and CDR2 is SQIVND (reference sequence). The CDR3 loop is CASSILGNEQFF. The CDR3 nucleotides are TGTGCCAGTAGTATTTTGGGGAATGAGCAGTTCTTC.

This sequence joins TRBV19 and TRBJ2-7, with D perhaps matching TRBD1 (6 bases). The germline gives CDR1 LNHDA, CDR2 SQIVND (reference sequence). V lost 7 bases to trimming and J lost 0 bases, with 16 bases between them. The CDR3 contains 15 residues. This chain's CDR3 is CASIPLGAGSYEQYF. In DNA, the CDR3 is TGTGCCAGTATCCCCCTGGGGGCGGGCTCCTACGAGCAGTACTTC.

The chain carries TRBV12-3 or TRBV12-4 and TRBJ2-2; D is ambiguous. The V end was cut by 5 bases, the J end by 1 base, with 5 bases between. The CDR3 length is 13 residues. The CDR3 loop reads CASSQQNTGELFF. CDR3 nucleotide sequence: TGTGCCAGCAGTCAACAGAACACCGGGGAGCTGTTTTTT.

This chain connects TRBV25-1 to TRBJ2-7; 8 nucleotides match TRBD1. Germline CDR1 MGHDK, CDR2 SYGVNS. Trimming at V came to 4 bases and at J to 7 bases, leaving 9 bases not matched to a gene. CDR3 length: 14 residues. The CDR3 protein is CASSAPGGAWEQYF. Written as DNA, the CDR3 is TGTGCCAGCAGTGCCCCAGGGGGCGCGTGGGAGCAGTACTTC.

The CDR3: CASSQEKGRETQYF. In DNA, the CDR3 is TGTGCCAGCAGCCAAGAAAAGGGGAGGGAGACCCAGTACTTC. This sequence joins TRBV14 and TRBJ2-5, with D possibly being TRBD2 (6 bases). This CDR3 is built from 14 residues. CDR1 is SGHDN, CDR2 FVKESK, per germline. V lost 0 bases and J 5 bases, leaving 10 bases between the germline ends.

This rearrangement joins TRBV5-5 to TRBJ2-7, with D unclear. Germline values: CDR1 SGHKS, CDR2 YYEKEE (reference sequence). CDR3 length: 13 residues. V dropped 0 bases and J dropped 0 bases, with 4 bases sitting between them. CDR3 DNA sequence: TGTGCCAGCAGCTTGGGTAGCTCCTACGAGCAGTACTTC. Protein: CASSLGSSYEQYF.

The V gene is TRBV18, the J gene TRBJ2-5; possibly TRBD1 for D (6 bases). The germline CDR1 and CDR2 sequences are KGHSH and LQKENI. V was clipped by 6 bases and J by 2 bases, with 16 bases between them. The CDR3 consists of 15 residues. The CDR3 bases are TGTGCCAGCTCCCTCACGGGACATGATCAAGAGACCCAGTACTTC. This encodes CASSLTGHDQETQYF.

This clone was recorded a few times. The chain employs TRBV13 and TRBJ1-2; D possibly corresponds to TRBD1 (6 bases). The CDR3 is 19 residues long. From germline, CDR1 is PRHDT and CDR2 FYEKMQ (reference sequence). Trimming removed 0 bases at V and 5 bases at J, with 25 bases between. The CDR3 nucleotides are TGTGCCAGCAGCTTAGGCCGGGGCAGGGGAAAATCAAGGGGATATGGCTACACCTTC. Protein: CASSLGRGRGKSRGYGYTF.

The V and J genes are TRBV2 and TRBJ2-3; D ambiguous. V dropped 1 base and J dropped 6 bases, with 2 bases sitting between them. The CDR3 is made up of 11 amino acids. The germline CDR1 and CDR2 sequences are SNHLY and FYNNEI. The CDR3 protein is CASSEGDTQYF. CDR3 bases: TGTGCCAGCAGTGAAGGGGATACGCAGTATTTT.

In its sample, this clone was seen once. J is TRBJ1-6 and V is TRBV27, with D possibly matching TRBD1 (5 bases). V dropped 0 bases and J dropped 9 bases, with 12 bases sitting between them. The CDR3 is made up of 15 amino acids. Germline-derived CDR1 and CDR2 are MNHEY and SMNVEV (reference sequence). The CDR3 is CASSLSGGIGSPLHF. CDR3 bases: TGTGCCAGCAGTTTATCGGGGGGGATCGGTTCACCCCTCCACTTT.

The chain combines TRBV21-1 with TRBJ1-4; TRBD1 reflects the table's D call only, with no check against the DNA. TRBV21-1 is termed a pseudogene. This CDR3 has 17 amino acids. CDR3: CASSKNEPGHENEKLFF. The DNA for the CDR3 is TGTGCCAGCAGCAAAAATGAACCGGGACACGAAAATGAAAAACTGTTTTTT.

The chain links TRBV9 to TRBJ1-4, with D tentatively TRBD1 (5 bases). CDR1 SGDLS and CDR2 YYNGEE come from the germline V gene. There are 15 residues in the CDR3. V gave up 4 bases and J gave up 8 bases, with 18 bases separating them. CDR3 coding DNA: TGTGCCAGCAGCTACGGAAGGGGAAGGCGCGAAAAACTGTTTTTT. Protein product: CASSYGRGRREKLFF.